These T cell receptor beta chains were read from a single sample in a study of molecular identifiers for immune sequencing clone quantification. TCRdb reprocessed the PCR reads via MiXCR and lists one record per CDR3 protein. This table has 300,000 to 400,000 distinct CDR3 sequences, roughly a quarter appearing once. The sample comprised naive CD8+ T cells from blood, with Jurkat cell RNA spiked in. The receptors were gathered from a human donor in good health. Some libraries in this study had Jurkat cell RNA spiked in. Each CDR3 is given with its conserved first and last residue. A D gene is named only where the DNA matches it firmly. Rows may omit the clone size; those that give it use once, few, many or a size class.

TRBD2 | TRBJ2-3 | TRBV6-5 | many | CASSYLAGGIDTQYF | TGTGCCAGCAGTTACCTAGCGGGAGGGATAGATACGCAGTATTTT
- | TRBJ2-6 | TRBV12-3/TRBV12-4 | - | CASSSVAIVLTF | TGTGCCAGCAGTTCCGTGGCCATCGTCCTGACTTTC
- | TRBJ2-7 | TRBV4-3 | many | CASSQEGGQTYEQYF | TGCGCCAGCAGCCAAGAGGGCGGACAGACCTACGAGCAGTACTTC
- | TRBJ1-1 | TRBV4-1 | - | CASSHGVFGASEAFF | TGCGCCAGCAGCCATGGGGTGTTTGGAGCTAGTGAAGCTTTCTTT
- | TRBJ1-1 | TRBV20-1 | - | CSAPPPGREAFF | TGCAGTGCTCCCCCCCCGGGACGGGAAGCTTTCTTT
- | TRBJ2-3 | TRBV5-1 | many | CASRFGDTQYF | TGCGCCAGCAGATTCGGAGATACGCAGTATTTT
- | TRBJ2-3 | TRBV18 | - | CASSPKPPATDTQYF | TGTGCCAGCTCACCAAAGCCTCCCGCCACAGATACGCAGTATTTT
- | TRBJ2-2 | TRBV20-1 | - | CSARDGAGTPGELFF | TGCAGTGCTAGAGATGGGGCGGGAACCCCCGGGGAGCTGTTTTTT
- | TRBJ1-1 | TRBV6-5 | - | CASSYRTAVTEAFF | TGTGCCAGCAGTTATCGGACAGCGGTCACTGAAGCTTTCTTT
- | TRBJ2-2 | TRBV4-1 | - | CASSQVWTNTGELFF | TGCGCCAGCAGCCAAGTATGGACGAACACCGGGGAGCTGTTTTTT
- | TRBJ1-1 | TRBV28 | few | CASSLGGGLREAFF | TGTGCCAGCAGTTTAGGTGGGGGCCTCAGGGAAGCTTTCTTT
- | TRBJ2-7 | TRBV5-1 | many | CASSPLDRRGDEQYF | TGCGCCAGCAGCCCGCTAGACAGGCGTGGGGACGAGCAGTACTTC
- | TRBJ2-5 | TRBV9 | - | CASSVEEKGETQYF | TGTGCCAGCAGCGTGGAAGAAAAGGGGGAGACCCAGTACTTC
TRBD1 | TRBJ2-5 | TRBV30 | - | CAWSIQGAQETQYF | TGTGCCTGGAGTATACAGGGGGCCCAAGAGACCCAGTACTTC
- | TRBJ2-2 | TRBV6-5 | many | CASSYGKNTGELFF | TGTGCCAGCAGTTACGGGAAGAACACCGGGGAGCTGTTTTTT
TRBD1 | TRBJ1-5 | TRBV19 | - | CASSIGQGWQPQHF | TGTGCCAGTAGTATCGGACAGGGGTGGCAGCCCCAGCATTTT
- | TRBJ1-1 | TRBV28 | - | CASRTLNTEAFF | TGTGCCAGCAGGACCCTGAACACTGAAGCTTTCTTT
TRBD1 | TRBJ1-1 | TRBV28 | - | CASSSIPGQGRTEAFF | TGTGCCAGCAGTTCAATCCCGGGACAGGGAAGGACTGAAGCTTTCTTT
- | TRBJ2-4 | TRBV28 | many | CASSLRGPNKGIQYF | TGTGCCAGCAGTTTACGCGGACCAAACAAAGGGATTCAGTACTTC
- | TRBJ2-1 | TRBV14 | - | CASSQNGLWGGLNEQFF | TGTGCCAGCAGCCAAAATGGTCTTTGGGGAGGATTGAATGAGCAGTTCTTC
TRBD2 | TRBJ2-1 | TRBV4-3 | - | CASSQEASGAYNEQFF | TGCGCCAGCAGCCAAGAGGCTAGCGGAGCCTACAATGAGCAGTTCTTC
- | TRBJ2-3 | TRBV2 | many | CATPGTVTDTQYF | TGTGCCACGCCTGGGACTGTCACAGATACGCAGTATTTT
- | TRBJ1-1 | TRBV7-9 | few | CASSLQGGEAFF | TGTGCCAGCAGCCTGCAGGGAGGTGAAGCTTTCTTT
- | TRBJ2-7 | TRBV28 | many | CASSPDYEQYF | TGTGCCAGCAGCCCGGACTACGAGCAGTACTTC
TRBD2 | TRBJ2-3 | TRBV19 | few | CASSIASGRTNTQYF | TGTGCCAGTAGTATAGCGAGCGGGAGAACAAATACGCAGTATTTT
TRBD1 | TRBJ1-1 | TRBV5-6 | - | CASSLMGAGGTTEAFF | TGTGCCAGCAGCTTGATGGGGGCAGGGGGCACCACTGAAGCTTTCTTT
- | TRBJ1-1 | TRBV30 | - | CAWMSLGTSNTEAFF | TGTGCCTGGATGTCCCTCGGGACATCGAACACTGAAGCTTTCTTT
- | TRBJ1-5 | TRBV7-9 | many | CASSSGPMGAQPQHF | TGTGCCAGCAGCTCGGGACCCATGGGGGCTCAGCCCCAGCATTTT
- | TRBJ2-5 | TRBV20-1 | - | CSARAYRKETQYF | TGCAGTGCTAGAGCGTACCGTAAAGAGACCCAGTACTTC
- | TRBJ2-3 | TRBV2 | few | CASSESPGDTQYF | TGTGCCAGCAGTGAATCCCCCGGAGATACGCAGTATTTT
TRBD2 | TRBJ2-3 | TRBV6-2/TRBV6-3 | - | CASSFFTGGADTQYF | TGTGCCAGCAGCTTCTTCACGGGGGGAGCAGATACGCAGTATTTT
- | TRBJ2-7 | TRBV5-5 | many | CASSLVDLRSYEQYF | TGTGCCAGCAGCTTGGTCGATTTGAGGTCCTACGAGCAGTACTTC
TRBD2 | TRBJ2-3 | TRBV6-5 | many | CASSNEAGGSTDTQYF | TGTGCCAGCAGTAACGAGGCGGGGGGAAGCACAGATACGCAGTATTTT
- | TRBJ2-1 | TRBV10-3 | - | CAISEPETSSDEQFF | TGTGCCATCAGTGAGCCCGAGACTAGTTCCGATGAGCAGTTCTTC
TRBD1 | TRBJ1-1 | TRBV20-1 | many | CSARDSWDTEAFF | TGCAGTGCCAGGGACAGCTGGGACACTGAAGCTTTCTTT
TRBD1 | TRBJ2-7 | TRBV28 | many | CASSLGQESYEQYF | TGTGCCAGCAGTCTGGGACAGGAGTCCTACGAGCAGTACTTC
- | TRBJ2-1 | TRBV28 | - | CASSLADDYNEQFF | TGTGCCAGCAGTTTAGCGGACGACTACAATGAGCAGTTCTTC
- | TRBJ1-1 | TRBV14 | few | CASSLWTAPGNAEAFF | TGTGCCAGCAGCCTATGGACAGCCCCAGGGAACGCTGAAGCTTTCTTT
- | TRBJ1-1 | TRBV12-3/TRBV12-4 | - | CASSLSGAGWGTEAFF | TGTGCCAGCAGTTTATCGGGGGCGGGGTGGGGCACTGAAGCTTTCTTT
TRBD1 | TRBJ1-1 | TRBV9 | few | CASSAGQGGSEAFF | TGTGCCAGCAGCGCCGGACAGGGGGGTTCTGAAGCTTTCTTT
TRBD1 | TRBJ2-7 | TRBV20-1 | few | CSATDRDHEQYF | TGCAGTGCCACAGACAGGGACCACGAGCAGTACTTC
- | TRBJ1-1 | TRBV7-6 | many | CASSSLITEAFF | TGTGCCAGCAGCTCTTTGATTACTGAAGCTTTCTTT
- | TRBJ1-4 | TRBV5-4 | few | CASSPELANEKLFF | TGTGCCAGCAGCCCAGAGCTGGCTAATGAAAAACTGTTTTTT
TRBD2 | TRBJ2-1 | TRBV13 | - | CASSLGLAGIEQFF | TGTGCCAGCAGCTTGGGACTAGCGGGAATAGAGCAGTTCTTC
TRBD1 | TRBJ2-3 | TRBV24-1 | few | CATSEPTGSGTDTQYF | TGTGCCACCAGTGAGCCGACAGGGTCGGGCACAGATACGCAGTATTTT
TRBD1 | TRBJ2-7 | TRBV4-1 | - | CASSQRTGSSYEQYF | TGCGCCAGCAGCCAACGGACAGGCAGCTCCTACGAGCAGTACTTC
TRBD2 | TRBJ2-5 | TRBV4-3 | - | CASSQDEGGLAGFETQYF | TGCGCCAGCAGCCAAGATGAGGGCGGACTAGCGGGATTTGAGACCCAGTACTTC
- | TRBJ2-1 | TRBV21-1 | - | CASSTYRGPPKLQFF | TGTGCCAGCAGCACCTATCGGGGCCCCCCGAAGTTGCAGTTCTTC
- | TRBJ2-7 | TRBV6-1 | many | CASSDFGYEQYF | TGTGCCAGCAGTGATTTCGGCTACGAGCAGTACTTC
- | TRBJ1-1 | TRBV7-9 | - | CASSASRLQAFF | TGTGCCAGCAGCGCGAGCAGGCTACAAGCTTTCTTT